This T cell receptor (beta chain) was captured by sequencing in a study of cytomegalovirus exposure and HLA in healthy donors. Worth noting for this clone: The antigen is not known.

The length of the CDR3 is 15 residues. CDR1 and CDR2 (germline): LNHDA, SQIVND (reference sequence). V shed 7 bases and J 6 bases; nucleotides not matched to a gene: 9. Broader study findings: TCR beta sequences numbering about 17,000 were associated with HLA alleles at 0.05 false discovery rate in a later analysis. Later analysis found that TCR beta chains associated with HLA were more clonally expanded than other, equally common chains. The authors later found most CMV-associated TCR beta chains appeared HLA-restricted.

In the PCR, 60 Vbeta and 13 Jbeta primers were used. Measured with immunoSEQ multiplex PCR; TCRdb has only the in-frame clones, and not every one. Of 250,000 to 350,000 clones listed, roughly 89% are singletons. The sequenced material came from PBMCs. The gene calls are TRBV19 and TRBJ2-1; 10 bases line up with TRBD1. The sequence derives from a man aged 40-55 years in good health and CMV-seropositive. The chain's CDR3 is CASTPWGQGSNEQFF. In DNA form, the CDR3 reads TGTGCCAGTACTCCGTGGGGACAGGGGTCCAATGAGCAGTTCTTC.